This is a list of T cell receptor beta chains from one sample in a study of blood T cells in healthy people across ages. In TCRdb, the 5' RACE reads were re-called with MiXCR into one record per CDR3 protein. The data contain 850,000 to 1,000,000 distinct CDR3 sequences, roughly 43% of them singletons. Specimen: blood. The source is a man aged 25 to 40 in good health. Both conserved end residues are part of each CDR3. The D gene is left open where the match is weak. Size values are once, few and many counts, or a class for expanded clones, and some rows have none.

D gene: NA
V gene: TRBV28
clone size: NA
CDR3 protein: CASREMGGRVNYGYTF

D gene: NA
V gene: TRBV10-2
clone size: few
CDR3 protein: CASSRPAQRTEAFF

D gene: TRBD1
V gene: TRBV3-1
clone size: NA
CDR3 protein: CASSQRDRSLSGANVLTF

D gene: NA
V gene: TRBV29-1
clone size: NA
CDR3 protein: CTCSGGMNTEAFF

D gene: NA
V gene: TRBV20-1
clone size: many
CDR3 protein: CSATRGLVNQPQHF

D gene: TRBD2
V gene: TRBV4-2
clone size: few
CDR3 protein: CASSQGLIETQYF

D gene: TRBD2
V gene: TRBV12-3/TRBV12-4
clone size: few
CDR3 protein: CASSRPSGGRTDTQYF

D gene: NA
V gene: TRBV29-1
clone size: few
CDR3 protein: CSVTGATSYNEQFF

D gene: NA
V gene: TRBV12-5
clone size: NA
CDR3 protein: CASGSDTSTDTQYF

D gene: NA
V gene: TRBV5-1
clone size: NA
CDR3 protein: CASSFNLQGPYNEQFF

D gene: NA
V gene: TRBV7-8
clone size: NA
CDR3 protein: CASSFLTDTYEQYF

D gene: TRBD2
V gene: TRBV7-7
clone size: few
CDR3 protein: CASSQSSTRGGETQYF

D gene: TRBD1
V gene: TRBV4-1
clone size: NA
CDR3 protein: CANSPDGTGLSNQPQHF

D gene: TRBD2
V gene: TRBV7-2
clone size: NA
CDR3 protein: CASSQGLARSYEQYF

D gene: TRBD2
V gene: TRBV6-6
clone size: few
CDR3 protein: CASSYSSVAGVYNEQFF

D gene: NA
V gene: TRBV6-5
clone size: few
CDR3 protein: CASSYSTGELYF

D gene: TRBD2
V gene: TRBV6-5
clone size: few
CDR3 protein: CASSYSSGEETQYF